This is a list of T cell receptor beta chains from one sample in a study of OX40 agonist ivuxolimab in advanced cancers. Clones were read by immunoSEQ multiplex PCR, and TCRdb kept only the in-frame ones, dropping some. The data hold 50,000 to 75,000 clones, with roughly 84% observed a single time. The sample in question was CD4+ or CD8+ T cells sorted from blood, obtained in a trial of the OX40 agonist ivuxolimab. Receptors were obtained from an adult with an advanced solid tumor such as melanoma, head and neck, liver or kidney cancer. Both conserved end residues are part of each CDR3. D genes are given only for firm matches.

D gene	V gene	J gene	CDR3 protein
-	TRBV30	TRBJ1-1	CAWRLGVNTEAFF
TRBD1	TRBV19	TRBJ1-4	CASSIGTGGEKLFF
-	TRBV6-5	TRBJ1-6	CASSPPIGPLHF
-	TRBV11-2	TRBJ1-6	CASSFRDAQIRYNSPLHF
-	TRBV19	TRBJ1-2	CASSEWQINYGYTF
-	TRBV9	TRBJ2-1	CASSVDPRGRNNEQFF
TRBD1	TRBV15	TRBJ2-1	CATSRGGTGGNNEQFF
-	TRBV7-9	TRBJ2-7	CASSEGTGFFEQYF
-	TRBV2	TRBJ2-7	CASSESRTSSSYEQYF
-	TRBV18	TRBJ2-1	CASSPPAGSSYNEQFF
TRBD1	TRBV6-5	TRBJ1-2	CASSYSPGGLDYGYTF
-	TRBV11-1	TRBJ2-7	CASSSYRDSSYEQYF
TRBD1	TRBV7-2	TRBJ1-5	CASSFAPRGLGQPQHF
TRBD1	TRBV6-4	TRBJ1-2	CASSDGTGLGYTF
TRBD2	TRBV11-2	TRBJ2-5	CASRQSGGETQYF
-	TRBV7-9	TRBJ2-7	CASSPYVLDEQYF
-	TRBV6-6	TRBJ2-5	CASTKSPETQYF
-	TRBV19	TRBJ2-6	CASSPQVGANVLTF
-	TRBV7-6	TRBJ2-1	CASSRGNEQFF
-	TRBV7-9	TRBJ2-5	CASSLRNLQETQYF
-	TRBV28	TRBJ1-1	CASWGQVDPLNTEAFF
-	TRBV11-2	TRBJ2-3	CASSLDLGSDTQYF
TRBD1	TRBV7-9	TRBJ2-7	CASSRTGGSSYEQYF
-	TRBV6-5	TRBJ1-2	CASSLRTVQDGYTF
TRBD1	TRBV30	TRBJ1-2	CAWSVRGSGRGRGYTF
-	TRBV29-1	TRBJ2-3	CSVGYTDTQYF
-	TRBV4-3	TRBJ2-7	CASSPRAYYEQYF
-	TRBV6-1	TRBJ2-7	CASSEQGASYEQYF
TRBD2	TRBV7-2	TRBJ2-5	CASVSGLAGGRETQYF
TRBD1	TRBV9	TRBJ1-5	CASSPRDRGWQPQHF
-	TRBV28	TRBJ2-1	CASSPPQGHEQFF
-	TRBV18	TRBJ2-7	CASSPPGARYEQYF
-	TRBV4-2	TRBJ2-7	CASSQGQTTGGGEQYF
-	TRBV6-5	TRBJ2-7	CASSFGQGSYEQYF
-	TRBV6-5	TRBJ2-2	CASSWGRHPGDGELFF
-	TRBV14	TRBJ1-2	CASSQGGGRGGGYTF
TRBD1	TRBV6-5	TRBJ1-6	CASSQDRDSPLHF
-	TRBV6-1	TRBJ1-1	CASSIGVNTEAFF
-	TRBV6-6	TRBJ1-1	CASWVGSGTEAFF
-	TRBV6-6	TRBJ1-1	CASASYRVRYSEAFF
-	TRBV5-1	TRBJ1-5	CASSLVPGDQPQHF
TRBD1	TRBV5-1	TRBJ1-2	CASSLEGALYGYTF
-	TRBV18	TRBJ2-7	CASSLSRVDEQYF
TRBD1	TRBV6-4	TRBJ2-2	CASSVDRGTGELFF
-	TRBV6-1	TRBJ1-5	CASSEGKGPSNQPQHF
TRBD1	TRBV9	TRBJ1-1	CASSVSGGTEAFF
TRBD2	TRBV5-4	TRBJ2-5	CASSLGASGGETQYF
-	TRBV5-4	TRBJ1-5	CASSLNGYNQPQHF
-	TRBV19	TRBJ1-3	CASSTAGNTIYF
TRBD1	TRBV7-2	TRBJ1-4	CASSLSRGSEKLFF
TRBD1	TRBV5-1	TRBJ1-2	CASSLAGTGLYGYTF
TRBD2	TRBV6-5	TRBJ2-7	CASRPTSAGEQYF
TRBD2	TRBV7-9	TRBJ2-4	CASSSLAGKNIQYF
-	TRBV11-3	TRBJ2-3	CASSFRGGTDTQYF
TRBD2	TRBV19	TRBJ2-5	CASSPGLGLMQETQYF